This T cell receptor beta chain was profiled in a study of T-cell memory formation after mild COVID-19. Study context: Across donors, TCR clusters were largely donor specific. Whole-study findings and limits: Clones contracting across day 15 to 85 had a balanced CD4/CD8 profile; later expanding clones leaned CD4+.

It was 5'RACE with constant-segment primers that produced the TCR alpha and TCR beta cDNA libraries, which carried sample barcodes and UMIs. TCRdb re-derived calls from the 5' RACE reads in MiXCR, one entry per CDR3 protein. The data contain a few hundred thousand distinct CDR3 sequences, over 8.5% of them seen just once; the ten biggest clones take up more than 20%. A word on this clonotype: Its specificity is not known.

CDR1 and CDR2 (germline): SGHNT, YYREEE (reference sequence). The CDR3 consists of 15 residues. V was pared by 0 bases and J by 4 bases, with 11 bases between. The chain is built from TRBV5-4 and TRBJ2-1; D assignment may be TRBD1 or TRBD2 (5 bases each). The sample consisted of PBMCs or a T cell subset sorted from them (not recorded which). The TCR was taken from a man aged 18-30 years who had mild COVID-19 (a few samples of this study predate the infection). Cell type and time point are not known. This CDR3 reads CASSLDSGPYNEQFF. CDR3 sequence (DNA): TGTGCCAGCAGCTTGGATTCGGGACCTTACAATGAGCAGTTCTTC.